The entry below describes one TCR beta chain. What it recognizes is unknown. With a much larger clone just one base away, this may be a read error. CDR3 size: 12 residues. With 6 bases removed from V and 9 bases from J, the gap between germline ends came to 12 bases. Germline V gene data show CDR1 as MNHEY and CDR2 as SMNVEV (reference sequence). Researchers report isolating at least 6 million PBMCs per sample. Per individual sample, total RNA of at least 5 micrograms was extracted. A second PCR of about 6 to 11 cycles used a sample-barcoded 5' primer and a J-beta primer mix. Each cDNA molecule received a tag from a template-switch adaptor that had 12 random nucleotides. TCRdb re-called the 5' RACE reads with MiXCR, one entry per CDR3 protein. The sample has under 850,000 distinct CDR3 sequences; 30% to 45% are singletons. The data were taken from a study of blood T cells in healthy people across ages. Study-level points and caveats: Naive CD4+ cell counts and diversity both ran higher in long-lived than in aged donors.

The source material was blood. This receptor was identified in a man aged 18 to 30 in good health. The chain is built from TRBV27 and TRBJ2-1; D gene ambiguous. For the CDR3, the DNA is TGTGCCAGCAGGTTAAATAGTGGTGAGCAGTTCTTC. It yields the protein CASRLNSGEQFF.